This note documents a single T cell receptor beta chain sequence. What it recognizes is unknown. This record comes from a study of cytomegalovirus exposure and HLA in healthy donors. The PCR contained 60 Vbeta and 13 Jbeta primers. Clones were read by immunoSEQ multiplex PCR, and TCRdb kept only the in-frame ones, dropping some. This sample has approximately 110,000 clones, with over 60% found just once. General study points: Some segments of the V type, notably TRBV6-2 and TRBV6-3, were excluded as indistinguishable. The sole available immune exposure information was CMV serostatus.

This CDR3 region has 16 residues. Trimming stripped 3 bases from V and 0 bases from J, with 12 bases between. Germline assignment: CDR1 LNHDA and CDR2 SQIVND (reference sequence). This clonotype was obtained from a man aged 25 to 45 in good health and CMV-seropositive. The J gene is TRBJ1-5, the V gene TRBV19, with D possibly being TRBD1 (6 bases). The sequenced sample was PBMCs. The CDR3 spells CASSMWTVYSNQPQHF. DNA for the CDR3: TGTGCCAGTAGTATGTGGACAGTGTATAGCAATCAGCCCCAGCATTTT. The full variable domain, its missing parts supplied by reference TRBV19 and TRBJ1-5, is DGGITQSPKYLFRKEGQNVTLSCEQNLNHDAMYWYRQDPGQGLRLIYYSQIVNDFQKGDIAEGYSVSREKKESFPLTVTSAQKNPTAFYLCASSMWTVYSNQPQHFGDGTRLSIL.